Each of the 6 T cell receptor beta chains below was sequenced from the same sample in a study of shared T cell receptors in the human thymus. Libraries were prepared by immunoSEQ multiplex PCR; TCRdb keeps only in-frame clonotypes and omits some of them. The sample consists of about 660,000 clones, over 75% of them appearing once. These data are also associated with another study on human thymus T cells.

Material: thymocytes. The source is a boy in the first two years of life with a congenital heart defect.

As to this clone: Other DNA sequences within the sample encode an identical CDR3. The chain employs TRBV6-5 and TRBJ2-3; 7 nucleotides line up with TRBD2. The trim removed 0 bases at V and 0 bases at J, leaving 0 bases unmatched. CDR3 length equals 15 residues. In germline, CDR1 is MNHEY, CDR2 SVGAGI. The CDR3 loop reads CASSYSGGSTDTQYF. The CDR3 nucleotides are TGTGCCAGCAGTTACTCGGGGGGGAGCACAGATACGCAGTATTTT.

As concerns this clone: The junction departs from germline at one end; a sequencing error may be responsible. V gene TRBV27 combines with J gene TRBJ1-5; no firm D call. The germline V gene has CDR1 MNHEY and CDR2 SMNVEV (reference sequence). The CDR3 runs 9 residues. This CDR3 reads CASRLRESF. CDR3 nucleotides: TGTGCCAGCAGACTCCGGGAATCTTTT.

V is TRBV10-1 and J is TRBJ1-1; the match to TRBD1 covers 9 bases. The CDR3 is made up of 13 amino acids. Germline V CDR1 and CDR2: WNHNN, SYGVQD (reference sequence). The junction had 6 bases not matched to a gene; V was cut back by 6 bases and J by 7 bases. The CDR3 loop reads CASRKDRGSEAFF. In nucleotides, the CDR3 is TGCGCCAGCAGAAAGGACAGGGGAAGTGAAGCTTTCTTT.

The chain is built from TRBV30 and TRBJ1-1, with D maybe TRBD1 (5 bases). The CDR3 sequence is 15 residues long. V was clipped by 5 bases and J by 3 bases, with 19 bases between them. Germline values: CDR1 GTSNPN, CDR2 SVGIG (reference sequence). Written as DNA, the CDR3 is TGTGCCTGGGGTCCCACGGGGGGAGAGGACACTGAAGCTTTCTTT. Translating gives CAWGPTGGEDTEAFF.

V usage is TRBV4-2 and J usage is TRBJ1-6; TRBD1 agrees at 7 bases. V lost 3 bases, J lost 8 bases, and 13 bases stayed unmatched. Germline V gene sequence: CDR1 LGHNA, CDR2 YNFKEQ. This CDR3 is built from 17 residues. The CDR3 protein is CASSHRQGIGLDSPLHF. CDR3 sequence (DNA): TGTGCCAGCAGCCACCGACAGGGAATCGGGTTAGATTCACCCCTCCACTTT.

This clone appeared a single time. The chain uses TRBV5-6 and TRBJ2-7; D possibly corresponds to TRBD1 (6 bases). Trimming removed 0 bases at V and 5 bases at J, with 18 bases between. The CDR3 is 16 residues long. CDR1 SGHDT and CDR2 YYEEEE come from the germline V gene. CDR3 DNA sequence: TGTGCCAGCAGCTTGGGGGGGCTAGCCTGGAAAAACGAGCAGTACTTC. Translation: CASSLGGLAWKNEQYF.